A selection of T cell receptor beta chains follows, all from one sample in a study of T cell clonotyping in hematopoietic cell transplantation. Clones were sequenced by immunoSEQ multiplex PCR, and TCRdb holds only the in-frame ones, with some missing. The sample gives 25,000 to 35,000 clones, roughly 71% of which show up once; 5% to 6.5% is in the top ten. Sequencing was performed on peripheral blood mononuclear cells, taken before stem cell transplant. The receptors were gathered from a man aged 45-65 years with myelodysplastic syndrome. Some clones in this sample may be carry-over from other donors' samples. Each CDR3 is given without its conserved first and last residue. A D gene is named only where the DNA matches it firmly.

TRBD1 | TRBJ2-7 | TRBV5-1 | ASSPKQGATSYEQY
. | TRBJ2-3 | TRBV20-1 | SAPFWVVQY
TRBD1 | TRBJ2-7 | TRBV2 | ASSELGQLAGLEQY
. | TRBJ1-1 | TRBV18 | ASSPWGGPDGAF
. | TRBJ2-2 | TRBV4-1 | ASGHPSRTGELF
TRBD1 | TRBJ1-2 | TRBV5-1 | ASTRDRVRDGYT
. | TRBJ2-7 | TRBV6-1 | ASTYREREQY
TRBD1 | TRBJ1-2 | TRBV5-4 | ASSLGGQGNYGYT
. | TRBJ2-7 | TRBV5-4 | ASSLEDPYEQY
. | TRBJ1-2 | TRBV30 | AWSVGDVYGYT
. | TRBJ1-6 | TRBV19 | AAATVNNSPLH
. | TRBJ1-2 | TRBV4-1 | ASSQGEVGNYGYT
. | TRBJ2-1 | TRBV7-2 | ASSPGGTPPYNEQF
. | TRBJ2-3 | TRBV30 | AWSREAGLSDTQY
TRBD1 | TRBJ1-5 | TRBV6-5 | ASRIGQGRQPQH
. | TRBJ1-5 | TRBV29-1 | SVTRGSNQPQH
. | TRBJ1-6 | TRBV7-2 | ASSLREARDSPLH
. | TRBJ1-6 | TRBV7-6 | ASSLLKAGPNSPLH
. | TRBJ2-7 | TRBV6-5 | ASSYSTGAAYEQY
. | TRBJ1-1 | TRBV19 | ASSIGVTEAF
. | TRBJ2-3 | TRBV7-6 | ASSLAGADTQY
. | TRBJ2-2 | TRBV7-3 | ASKLSGGSNTGELF